A selection of T cell receptor beta chains follows, all from one sample in a study of blood T cell repertoires in COVID-19. Assay: immunoSEQ multiplex PCR; the TCRdb copy retains only in-frame clones and omits some. Of around 260,000 clones listed, around 89% are singletons. The sample consisted of peripheral blood. The receptors here all came from a man in his 60s who had recovered from COVID-19. Each CDR3 is given with its conserved first and last residue. The D gene is left open where the match is weak. Clone size is given for some rows only: seen once, a few or many times, or a class if the clone is expanded.

abundance	v_gene	d_gene	j_gene	CDR3aa	CDR3nt
-	TRBV29-1	-	TRBJ1-2	CSVALDRNYGYTF	TGCAGCGTCGCCCTCGACAGGAACTATGGCTACACCTTC
once	TRBV9	TRBD1	TRBJ1-5	CASSAGTGGMGGGNQPQHF	TGTGCCAGCAGCGCCGGGACAGGGGGCATGGGGGGAGGCAATCAGCCCCAGCATTTT
-	TRBV7-3	TRBD2	TRBJ2-1	CASSLTSLAGGSYNEQFF	TGTGCCAGCAGCTTAACGAGCCTAGCGGGGGGGTCCTACAATGAGCAGTTCTTC
-	TRBV4-2	TRBD1	TRBJ1-2	CASSRDSGANYGYTF	TGTGCCAGCAGCCGGGACAGCGGAGCTAACTATGGCTACACCTTC
-	TRBV7-3	TRBD1	TRBJ2-6	CASSPGRGSGIFSGANVLTF	TGTGCCAGCAGCCCCGGCAGGGGGTCCGGCATCTTCTCTGGGGCCAACGTCCTGACTTTC
-	TRBV10-3	TRBD1	TRBJ2-5	CAISPGGEGTQYF	TGTGCCATCAGTCCAGGGGGAGAGGGGACCCAGTACTTC
-	TRBV9	TRBD1	TRBJ2-2	CASSVSYSGTATGELFF	TGTGCCAGCAGCGTATCCTATTCCGGGACAGCCACCGGGGAGCTGTTTTTT
few	TRBV5-6	TRBD1	TRBJ2-5	CASSFGKQGARETQYF	TGTGCCAGCAGCTTCGGCAAACAGGGGGCCCGTGAGACCCAGTACTTC
-	TRBV7-8	-	TRBJ2-6	CASRLMEDWANVLTF	TGTGCCAGCAGACTAATGGAGGATTGGGCCAACGTCCTGACTTTC
-	TRBV6-2/TRBV6-3	-	TRBJ2-1	CASSYTAGEIYNEQFF	TGTGCCAGCAGTTACACAGCGGGCGAAATCTACAATGAGCAGTTCTTC
-	TRBV21-1	-	TRBJ1-6	CASRTGTGLSLNNSPLHF	TGTGCCAGCAGAACCGGGACAGGGTTGTCTCTAAATAATTCACCCCTCCACTTT
-	TRBV27	-	TRBJ1-4	CASTHGQGSHEKLFF	TGTGCCAGCACTCATGGGCAGGGGAGTCATGAAAAACTGTTTTTT
-	TRBV7-2	TRBD2	TRBJ2-7	CASSWEGNEQYF	TGTGCCAGCAGCTGGGAGGGGAACGAGCAGTACTTC
-	TRBV6-5	TRBD2	TRBJ2-5	CASSSRTSGAQTQYF	TGTGCCAGCAGTTCGAGGACTAGCGGGGCGCAGACCCAGTACTTC
once	TRBV27	-	TRBJ2-3	CASSLSMGGATDTQYF	TGTGCCAGCAGTTTATCAATGGGCGGGGCCACAGATACGCAGTATTTT
-	TRBV3-1/TRBV3-2	TRBD2	TRBJ2-3	CASSQDRPGGLADTQYF	TGTGCCAGCAGCCAAGATCGTCCGGGGGGGCTGGCAGATACGCAGTATTTT
-	TRBV13	-	TRBJ1-1	CASSFQGTTEAFF	TGTGCCAGCAGCTTTCAGGGTACCACTGAAGCTTTCTTT
-	TRBV6-2/TRBV6-3	-	TRBJ2-1	CASSYSRTANNEQFF	TGTGCCAGCAGTTACTCTCGGACAGCAAACAATGAGCAGTTCTTC